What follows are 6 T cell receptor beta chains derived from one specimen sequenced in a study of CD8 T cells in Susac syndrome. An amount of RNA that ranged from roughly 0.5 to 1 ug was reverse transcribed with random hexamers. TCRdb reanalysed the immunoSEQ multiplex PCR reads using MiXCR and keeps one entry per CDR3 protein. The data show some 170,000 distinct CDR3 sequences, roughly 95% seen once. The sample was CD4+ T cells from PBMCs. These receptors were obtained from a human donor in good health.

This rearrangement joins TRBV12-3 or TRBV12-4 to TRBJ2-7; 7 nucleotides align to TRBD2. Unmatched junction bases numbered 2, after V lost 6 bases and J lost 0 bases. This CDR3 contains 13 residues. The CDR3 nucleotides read TGTGCCAGCAGACTAGCGAGCTCCTACGAGCAGTACTTC. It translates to CASRLASSYEQYF.

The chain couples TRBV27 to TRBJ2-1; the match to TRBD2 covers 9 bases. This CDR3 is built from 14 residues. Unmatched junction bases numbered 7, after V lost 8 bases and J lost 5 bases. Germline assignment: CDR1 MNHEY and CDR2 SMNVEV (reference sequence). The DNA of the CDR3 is TGTGCCAGCGCGCTACTAGCGGGCAACAATGAGCAGTTCTTC. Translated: CASALLAGNNEQFF.

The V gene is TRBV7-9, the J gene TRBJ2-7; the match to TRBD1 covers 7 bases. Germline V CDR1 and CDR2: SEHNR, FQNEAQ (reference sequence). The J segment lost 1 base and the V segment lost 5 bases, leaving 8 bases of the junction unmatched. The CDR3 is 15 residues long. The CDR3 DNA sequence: TGTGCCAGCAGCAGCGACAGGGAAAGGTCCTACGAGCAGTACTTC. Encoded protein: CASSSDRERSYEQYF.

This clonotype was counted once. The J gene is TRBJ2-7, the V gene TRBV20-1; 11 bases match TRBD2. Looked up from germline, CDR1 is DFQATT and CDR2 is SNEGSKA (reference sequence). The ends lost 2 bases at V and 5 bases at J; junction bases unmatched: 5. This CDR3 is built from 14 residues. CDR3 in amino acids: CSARRSGGAHEQYF. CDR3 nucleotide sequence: TGCAGTGCTAGACGTAGCGGGGGGGCCCACGAGCAGTACTTC.

The CDR3 sequence: CASSGAQGAHYEQYF. Written as DNA, the CDR3 is TGTGCCAGCTCAGGGGCCCAGGGGGCACACTACGAGCAGTACTTC. The chain couples TRBV28 to TRBJ2-7; 8 nucleotides match TRBD1. Germline assignment: CDR1 MDHEN and CDR2 SYDVKM. The CDR3 runs to 15 residues. J lost 3 bases, V lost 8 bases, and 12 bases had no gene match.

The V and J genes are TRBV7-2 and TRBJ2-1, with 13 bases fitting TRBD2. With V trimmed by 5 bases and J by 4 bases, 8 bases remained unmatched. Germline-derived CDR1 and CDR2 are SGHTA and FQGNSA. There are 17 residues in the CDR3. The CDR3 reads CASSPAPGLAGYNEQFF. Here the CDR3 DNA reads TGTGCCAGCAGCCCTGCGCCGGGACTAGCGGGGTACAATGAGCAGTTCTTC.